The subject of this entry is one TCR beta chain. The antigen is undetermined. The data stem from a study of CD8+ T cells in alopecia areata. As for the study in general: Percent affected scalp area, the SALT score, rated treated patients' severity. Notes on the study in general: In blood and scalp, many expanded lesional clones persisted during tofacitinib. Normal scalp had lower clonality than lesional scalp, with alopecia totalis/universalis lesions showing this most strongly.

The sample's treatment: oral pan-JAK inhibitor, 5-10 mg twice daily. Germline V lookup: CDR1 MNHNY, CDR2 SVGAGI (reference sequence). V was clipped by 0 bases and J by 6 bases, with 15 bases between them. The CDR3 spans 16 residues. Extracted RNA was reverse transcribed into cDNA, the sequencing template. TCRdb's copy holds only in-frame clones and misses some; the assay was immunoSEQ multiplex PCR. This table holds some 170,000 clones, roughly 63% found once. Sequenced here: CD4+ T cells sorted from blood, sampled at roughly week 58, from a patient treated with tofacitinib. The gene calls are TRBV6-6 and TRBJ2-1, with D possibly TRBD2 on 5 matching bases. This clonotype originated in a human donor with alopecia areata. The DNA of the CDR3 is TGTGCCAGCAGTTACTCTCGGACTCAGGTTGGCAATGAGCAGTTCTTC. Its protein is CASSYSRTQVGNEQFF.